The rows below give T cell receptor beta chains drawn from one sample of a study of shared clonotypes between healthy human individuals. Measured with immunoSEQ multiplex PCR; TCRdb has only the in-frame clones, and not every one. The data contain roughly 770,000 clones, about 96% of them singletons. The sequenced sample was naive CD8+ T cells sorted from blood. Source of these receptors: a man aged 25-45 years in good health. Each CDR3 is given with its conserved first and last residue. D genes are given only for firm matches. Expanded clones get a size class; other rows say once, few or many, or leave the size out.

V	J	D	size	CDR3	DNA
TRBV27	TRBJ1-5	TRBD1	.	CASTQGAAQPQHF	TGTGCCAGCACCCAGGGGGCGGCTCAGCCCCAGCATTTT
TRBV7-9	TRBJ2-7	TRBD2	once	CASSSGRTSGRAAQYF	TGTGCCAGCAGCTCCGGGCGGACTAGCGGGAGGGCCGCGCAGTACTTC
TRBV30	TRBJ1-2	TRBD1	once	CAWSPAQGAYGYTF	TGTGCCTGGAGTCCCGCCCAGGGGGCCTATGGCTACACCTTC
TRBV5-6	TRBJ2-1	.	.	CASSSYNEQFF	TGTGCCAGCAGCTCATACAATGAGCAGTTCTTC
TRBV2	TRBJ2-1	.	.	CANKRDRFQFF	TGTGCCAACAAGAGGGATAGGTTCCAGTTCTTC
TRBV29-1	TRBJ1-2	TRBD1	.	CSVITGTVRYGYTF	TGCAGCGTTATTACCGGGACAGTGCGTTATGGCTACACCTTC
TRBV5-4	TRBJ2-7	TRBD1	.	CASSLRDSSYEQYF	TGTGCCAGCAGCCTCCGGGACAGCTCCTACGAGCAGTACTTC
TRBV9	TRBJ2-7	.	.	CASSVGGGVNEQYF	TGTGCCAGCAGCGTTGGAGGGGGCGTAAACGAGCAGTACTTC
TRBV7-8	TRBJ1-5	TRBD1	.	CASSDRQGGIQPQHF	TGTGCCAGCAGCGACAGACAGGGAGGAATCCAGCCCCAGCATTTT
TRBV11-2	TRBJ2-1	TRBD2	.	CASSSVAGALNEQFF	TGTGCCAGCAGCTCAGTAGCGGGAGCTTTGAATGAGCAGTTCTTC
TRBV7-9	TRBJ2-7	TRBD1	.	CASSLYQGAHEQYF	TGTGCCAGCAGCTTATATCAGGGGGCCCACGAGCAGTACTTC
TRBV6-5	TRBJ1-2	TRBD1	.	CASRDDDRAYGYTF	TGTGCCAGCAGGGATGATGACAGGGCCTATGGCTACACCTTC
TRBV4-1	TRBJ1-4	.	once	CASSQFRGTNEKLFF	TGCGCCAGCAGCCAGTTCCGGGGGACTAATGAAAAACTGTTTTTT
TRBV11-2	TRBJ1-1	.	.	CASLSAGEVTEAFF	TGTGCCAGCCTCTCAGCAGGGGAGGTAACTGAAGCTTTCTTT
TRBV7-9	TRBJ2-7	TRBD1	.	CASSLATGVPYEQYF	TGTGCCAGCAGCTTAGCGACAGGGGTACCCTACGAGCAGTACTTC
TRBV16	TRBJ1-2	.	.	CASSQSKGGQYYGYTF	TGTGCCAGCAGCCAATCGAAAGGAGGACAGTACTATGGCTACACCTTC
TRBV5-1	TRBJ2-3	.	.	CASSSRGSTDTQYF	TGCGCCAGCAGCTCTAGGGGATCGACAGATACGCAGTATTTT
TRBV7-9	TRBJ1-2	.	.	CATPPPGGEGYTF	TGTGCCACTCCCCCCCCGGGGGGCGAAGGCTACACCTTC
TRBV2	TRBJ2-7	.	.	CASREGYEQYF	TGTGCCAGCAGAGAGGGGTACGAGCAGTACTTC
TRBV7-3	TRBJ2-1	TRBD2	.	CASSFGLGENEQFF	TGTGCCAGCAGCTTTGGACTAGGGGAGAATGAGCAGTTCTTC
TRBV7-2	TRBJ1-1	.	.	CASSLHPGGTEAFF	TGTGCCAGCAGCTTACATCCCGGCGGCACTGAAGCTTTCTTT
TRBV5-3	TRBJ2-7	TRBD2	.	CARSSGLAGGRYEQYF	TGTGCCAGAAGCTCCGGACTAGCGGGAGGGAGGTACGAGCAGTACTTC
TRBV27	TRBJ2-7	.	.	CASRQRPGTYEQYF	TGTGCCAGCAGGCAGCGACCGGGAACCTACGAGCAGTACTTC
TRBV2	TRBJ1-5	.	.	CASGTYSNQPQHF	TGTGCCAGCGGGACTTATAGCAATCAGCCCCAGCATTTT
TRBV4-1	TRBJ2-5	TRBD1	.	CASSHASSDRGRETQYF	TGCGCCAGCAGCCACGCGTCCTCGGACAGGGGACGGGAGACCCAGTACTTC
TRBV9	TRBJ2-7	.	.	CASSPPSDEQYF	TGTGCCAGCAGCCCCCCCTCGGACGAGCAGTACTTC
TRBV28	TRBJ2-7	.	.	CASSPRTGIRQYF	TGTGCCAGCAGTCCCCGGACCGGCATACGGCAGTACTTC
TRBV5-1	TRBJ1-1	.	.	CASSLRRQDTEAFF	TGCGCCAGCAGCTTGCGTCGACAGGACACTGAAGCTTTCTTT
TRBV5-5	TRBJ1-2	.	.	CASSLEWAGYGYTF	TGTGCCAGCAGCTTGGAGTGGGCGGGATATGGCTACACCTTC
TRBV7-9	TRBJ2-5	TRBD2	.	CASSLAGEQETQYF	TGTGCCAGCAGCCTAGCGGGGGAACAAGAGACCCAGTACTTC
TRBV4-1	TRBJ2-7	.	.	CASSQVAEAGSYEQYF	TGCGCCAGCAGCCAAGTCGCTGAGGCGGGCTCCTACGAGCAGTACTTC
TRBV28	TRBJ2-1	.	.	CASSLGTRDNYYNEQFF	TGTGCCAGCAGTTTGGGAACCCGGGACAACTACTACAATGAGCAGTTCTTC